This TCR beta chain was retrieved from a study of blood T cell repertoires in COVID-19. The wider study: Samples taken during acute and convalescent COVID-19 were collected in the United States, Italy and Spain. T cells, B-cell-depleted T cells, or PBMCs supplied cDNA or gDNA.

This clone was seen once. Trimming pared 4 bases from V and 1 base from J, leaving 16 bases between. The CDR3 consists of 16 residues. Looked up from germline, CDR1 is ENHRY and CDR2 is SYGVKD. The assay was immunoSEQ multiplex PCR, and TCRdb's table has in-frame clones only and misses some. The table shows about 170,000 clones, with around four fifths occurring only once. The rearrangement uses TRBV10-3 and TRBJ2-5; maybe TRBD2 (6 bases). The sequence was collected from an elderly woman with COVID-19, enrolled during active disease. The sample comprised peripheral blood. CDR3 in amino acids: CAISAREGRLQETQYF. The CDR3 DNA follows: TGTGCCATCAGTGCCCGGGAAGGGAGGCTCCAAGAGACCCAGTACTTC.